The clone carrying this T cell receptor (beta chain) has at least ten counts. The length of the CDR3 is 14 residues. Trimming took 6 bases from V and 5 from J; bases not matched to a gene: 5. The germline gives CDR1 KGHSH, CDR2 LQKENI. The entry originates in a study of human T cells and chemical hapten exposure. Via MiXCR, TCRdb re-called the RACE reads, giving one row per CDR3 protein. The data hold 330,000 or so distinct CDR3 sequences, with just under 6.5% observed a single time. The sample's time point: patch test 2, 6 weeks after DPC sensitization. Treatment meaning: therapeutic diphenylcyclopropenone sensitization with weekly scalp DPC.

This specimen consisted of whole blood, obtained in connection with sensitization to the hapten diphenylcyclopropenone (DPC). The receptor's source is a woman aged 18-30 years with alopecia areata. Some clones in this sample may be carry-over from other donors' samples. This chain joins TRBV18 and TRBJ1-4, with 8 bases aligning to TRBD1. CDR3 loop: CASSLDRVNEKLFF. DNA of the CDR3: TGTGCCAGCTCGCTGGACAGGGTGAATGAAAAACTGTTTTTT.